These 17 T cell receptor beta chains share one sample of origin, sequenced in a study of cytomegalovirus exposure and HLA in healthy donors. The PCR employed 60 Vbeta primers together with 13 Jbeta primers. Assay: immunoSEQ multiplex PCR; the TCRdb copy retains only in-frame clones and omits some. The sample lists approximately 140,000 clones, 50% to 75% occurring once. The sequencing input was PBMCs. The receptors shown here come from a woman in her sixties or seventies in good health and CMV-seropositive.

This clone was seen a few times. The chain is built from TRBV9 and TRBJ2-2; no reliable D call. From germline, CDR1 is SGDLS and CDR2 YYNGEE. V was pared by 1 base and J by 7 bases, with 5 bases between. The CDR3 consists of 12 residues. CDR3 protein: CASSVYIGELFF. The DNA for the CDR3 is TGTGCCAGCAGCGTATACATCGGGGAGCTGTTTTTT.

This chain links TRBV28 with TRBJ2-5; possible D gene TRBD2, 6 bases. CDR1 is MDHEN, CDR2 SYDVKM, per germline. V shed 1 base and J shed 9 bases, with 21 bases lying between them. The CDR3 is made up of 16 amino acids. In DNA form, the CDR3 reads TGTGCCAGCAGTTTATCCCTGCTAGGTCCGGGGGATCCCCAGTACTTC. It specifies CASSLSLLGPGDPQYF. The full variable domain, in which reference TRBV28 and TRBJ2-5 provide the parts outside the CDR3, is DVKVTQSSRYLVKRTGEKVFLECVQDMDHENMFWYRQDPGLGLRLIYFSYDVKMKEKGDIPEGYSVSREKKERFSLILESASTNQTSMYLCASSLSLLGPGDPQYFGPGTRLLVL.

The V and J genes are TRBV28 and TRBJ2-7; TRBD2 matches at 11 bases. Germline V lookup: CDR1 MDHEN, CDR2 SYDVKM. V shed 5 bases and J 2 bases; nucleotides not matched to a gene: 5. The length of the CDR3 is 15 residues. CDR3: CASSRGTSGTYEQYF. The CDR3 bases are TGTGCCAGCAGTCGGGGGACTAGCGGTACCTACGAGCAGTACTTC.

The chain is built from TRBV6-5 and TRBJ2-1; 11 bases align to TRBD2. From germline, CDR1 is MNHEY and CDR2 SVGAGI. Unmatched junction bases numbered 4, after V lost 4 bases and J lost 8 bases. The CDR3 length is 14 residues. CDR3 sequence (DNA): TGTGCCAGCAGTTTAATAGCGGGAGGGGATGAGCAGTTCTTC. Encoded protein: CASSLIAGGDEQFF.

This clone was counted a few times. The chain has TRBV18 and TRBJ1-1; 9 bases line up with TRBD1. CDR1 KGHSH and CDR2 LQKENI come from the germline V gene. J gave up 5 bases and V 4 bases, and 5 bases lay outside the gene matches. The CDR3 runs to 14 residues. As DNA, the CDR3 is TGTGCCAGCTCACGCGACAGGGGGTGGACTGAAGCTTTCTTT. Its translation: CASSRDRGWTEAFF.

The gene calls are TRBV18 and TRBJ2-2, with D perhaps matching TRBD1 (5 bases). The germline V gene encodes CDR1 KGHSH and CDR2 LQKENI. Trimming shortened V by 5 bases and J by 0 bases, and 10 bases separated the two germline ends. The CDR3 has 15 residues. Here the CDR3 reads CASSKQVANTGELFF. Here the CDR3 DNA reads TGTGCCAGCTCAAAACAGGTCGCGAACACCGGGGAGCTGTTTTTT.

CDR3: CASSLAGLTYNEQFF. The CDR3 DNA sequence: TGTGCCAGCAGCTTAGCGGGACTCACCTACAATGAGCAGTTCTTC. The gene calls are TRBV11-2 and TRBJ2-1, with D tentatively TRBD2 (6 bases). V was clipped by 1 base and J by 2 bases, with 9 bases between them. The CDR3 spans 15 residues. Germline loops: CDR1 SGHAT, CDR2 FQNNGV.

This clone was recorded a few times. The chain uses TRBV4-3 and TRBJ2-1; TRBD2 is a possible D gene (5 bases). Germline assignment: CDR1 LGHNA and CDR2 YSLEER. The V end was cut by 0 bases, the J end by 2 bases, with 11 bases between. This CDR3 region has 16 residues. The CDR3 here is CASSQDEAEAYNEQFF. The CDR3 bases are TGCGCCAGCAGCCAAGATGAAGCGGAGGCCTACAATGAGCAGTTCTTC.

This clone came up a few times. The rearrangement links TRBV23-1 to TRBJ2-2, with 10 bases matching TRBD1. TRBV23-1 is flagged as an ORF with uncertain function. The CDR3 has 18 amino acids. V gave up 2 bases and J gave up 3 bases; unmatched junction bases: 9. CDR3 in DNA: TGCGCCAGCAGTCAAAAGTCCTTGGGACAGGGGTACACCGGGGAGCTGTTTTTT. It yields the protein CASSQKSLGQGYTGELFF.

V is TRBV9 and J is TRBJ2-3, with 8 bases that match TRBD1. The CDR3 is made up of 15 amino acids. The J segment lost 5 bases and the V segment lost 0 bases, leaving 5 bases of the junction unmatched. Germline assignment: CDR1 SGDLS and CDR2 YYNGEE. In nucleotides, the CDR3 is TGTGCCAGCAGCGTAGGACAGGGGCAGGGAGATACGCAGTATTTT. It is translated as CASSVGQGQGDTQYF.

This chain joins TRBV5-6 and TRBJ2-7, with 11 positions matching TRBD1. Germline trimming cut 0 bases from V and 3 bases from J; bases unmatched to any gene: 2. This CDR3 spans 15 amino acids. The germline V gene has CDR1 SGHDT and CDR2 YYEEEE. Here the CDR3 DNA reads TGTGCCAGCAGCTTGGCCGGGACAGGGGGCTACGAGCAGTACTTC. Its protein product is CASSLAGTGGYEQYF.

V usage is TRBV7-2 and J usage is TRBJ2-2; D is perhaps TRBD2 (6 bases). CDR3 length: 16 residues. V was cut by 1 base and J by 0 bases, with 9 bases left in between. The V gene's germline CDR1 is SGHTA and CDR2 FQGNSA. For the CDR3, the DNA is TGTGCCAGCAGCTTAGAGGGACTCGCGAACACCGGGGAGCTGTTTTTT. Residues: CASSLEGLANTGELFF.

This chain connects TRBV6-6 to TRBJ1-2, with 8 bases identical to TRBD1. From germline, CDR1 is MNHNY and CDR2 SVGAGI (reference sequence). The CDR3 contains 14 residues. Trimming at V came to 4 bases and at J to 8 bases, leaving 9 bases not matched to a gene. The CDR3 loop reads CASSSLDRGQGYTF. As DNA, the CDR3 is TGTGCCAGCAGTTCCCTAGACAGGGGCCAAGGCTACACCTTC.

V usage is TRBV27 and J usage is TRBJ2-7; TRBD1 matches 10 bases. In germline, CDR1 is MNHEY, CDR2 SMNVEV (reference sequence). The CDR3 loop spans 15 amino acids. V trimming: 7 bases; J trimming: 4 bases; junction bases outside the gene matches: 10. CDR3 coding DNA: TGTGCCAGCAAGTACCAGACAGGGGGCGGGTACGAGCAGTACTTC. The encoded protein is CASKYQTGGGYEQYF.

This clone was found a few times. The CDR3 sequence: CASSLQGTGGNEKLFF. CDR3 in DNA: TGCGCCAGCAGCTTGCAGGGGACAGGGGGTAATGAAAAACTGTTTTTT. This chain connects TRBV5-1 to TRBJ1-4; 11 bases fit TRBD1. Germline CDR1 and CDR2: SGHRS and YFSETQ. V lost 1 base and J lost 4; bases outside the gene matches: 3. CDR3 length: 16 amino acids.

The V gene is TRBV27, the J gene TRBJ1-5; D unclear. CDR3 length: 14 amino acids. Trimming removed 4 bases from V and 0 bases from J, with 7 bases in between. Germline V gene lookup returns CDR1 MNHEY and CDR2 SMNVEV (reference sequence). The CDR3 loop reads CASSSQNSNQPQHF. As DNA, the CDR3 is TGTGCCAGCAGTTCACAGAATAGCAATCAGCCCCAGCATTTT.

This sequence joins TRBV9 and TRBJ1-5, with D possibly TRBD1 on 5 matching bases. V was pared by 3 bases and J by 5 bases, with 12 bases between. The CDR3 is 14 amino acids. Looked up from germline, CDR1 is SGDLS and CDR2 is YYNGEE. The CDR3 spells CASSAGDGYQPQHF. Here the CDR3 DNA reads TGTGCCAGCAGCGCGGGGGACGGCTATCAGCCCCAGCATTTT.